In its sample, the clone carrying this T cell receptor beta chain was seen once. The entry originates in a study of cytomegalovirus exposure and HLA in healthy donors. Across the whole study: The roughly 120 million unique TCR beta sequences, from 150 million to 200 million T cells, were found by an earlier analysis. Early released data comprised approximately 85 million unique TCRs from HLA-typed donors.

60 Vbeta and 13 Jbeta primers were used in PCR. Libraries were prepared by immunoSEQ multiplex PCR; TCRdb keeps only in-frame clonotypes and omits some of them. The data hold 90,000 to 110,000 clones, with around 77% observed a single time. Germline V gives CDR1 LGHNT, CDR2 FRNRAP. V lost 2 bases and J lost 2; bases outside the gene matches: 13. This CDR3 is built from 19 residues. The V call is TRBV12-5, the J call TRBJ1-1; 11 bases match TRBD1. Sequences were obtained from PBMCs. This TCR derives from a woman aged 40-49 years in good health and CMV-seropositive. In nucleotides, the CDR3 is TGTGCTAGTGGTTTGACTCTTACCGGGACAGGGGGTAGAAACACTGAAGCTTTCTTT. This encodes CASGLTLTGTGGRNTEAFF.